The clone carrying this TCR beta chain was detected a few times. This sample is drawn from a study of blood T cell repertoires in COVID-19. About the research overall: The United States, Italy and Spain supplied acute and convalescent COVID-19 samples.

The table came from immunoSEQ multiplex PCR; TCRdb's copy has only in-frame clones and leaves some out. The data show 80,000 to 100,000 clones, with approximately 84% seen just once and about 4.1% held by the top ten. J lost 7 bases, V lost 0 bases, and 15 bases had no gene match. Germline CDR1 MNHEY, CDR2 SVGEGT. The CDR3 contains 18 residues. The clonotype originates from a man aged 55 to 69 with acute or convalescent COVID-19. Sequenced material: peripheral blood. The chain is built from TRBV6-2 or TRBV6-3 and TRBJ2-3; 8 bases match TRBD2. CDR3 region: CASSYSSRGREGRYTQYF. CDR3 bases: TGTGCCAGCAGTTACTCGAGTCGGGGCCGGGAGGGCCGTTATACGCAGTATTTT.